This entry describes one T cell receptor (beta chain). This entry comes from a study of blood T cell repertoires in COVID-19. Germline V gene sequence: CDR1 SNHLY, CDR2 FYNNEI. This CDR3 is 14 amino acids long. Trimming cost V 3 bases and J 0 bases, with 6 bases left between them. TCRdb's copy holds only in-frame clones and misses some; the assay was immunoSEQ multiplex PCR. The profile shows roughly 110,000 clones, under 90% of them singletons. V usage is TRBV2 and J usage is TRBJ1-5, with unresolved D. Sequenced: peripheral blood. The sequence came from a woman aged 55 to 70 with acute or convalescent COVID-19. CDR3 protein: CASSEDFSNQPQHF. DNA of the CDR3: TGTGCCAGCAGTGAGGACTTTAGCAATCAGCCCCAGCATTTT.